The entry below gives a single TCR beta chain sequence along with its context. Antigen unknown. This entry is derived from a study of shared clonotypes between healthy human individuals. Across the whole study: Donors had three CD4 naive, three CD4 memory, two CD8 naive and one CD8 memory plate apiece. Findings of the study overall: Clonotypes which were not shared had lower generation probabilities than clonotypes that all four donors shared.

Assay: immunoSEQ multiplex PCR; the TCRdb copy retains only in-frame clones and omits some. The sample has roughly 1,800,000 clones, around 96% seen once. CD45RO-negative, CCR7-selected cells formed the naive CD8 fraction, which excluded terminally differentiated effector memory CD45RA+ cells. The receptor was isolated from a man between 18 and 35 years old in good health. Sample: naive CD8+ T cells sorted from blood.

CDR3 sequence (DNA): TGTGCCAGCAGTTCCAACCCTGAAATAGCCAAAAACATTCAGTACTTC. Its protein product is CASSSNPEIAKNIQYF. V usage is TRBV27 and J usage is TRBJ2-4; D is unresolved. Germline loops: CDR1 MNHEY, CDR2 SMNVEV (reference sequence). The V and J ends lost 4 bases and 0 bases respectively, with 13 bases between them. The CDR3 runs 16 residues.